This TCR beta chain was sequenced for a study of T cells in Graves' hyperthyroidism and ophthalmopathy. Trimming shortened V by 0 bases and J by 5 bases, and 5 bases separated the two germline ends. The CDR3 consists of 13 residues. Germline CDR1 and CDR2: DFQATT and SNEGSKA (reference sequence). This clonotype was picked up many times. There were TCR beta CDR3 regions amplified from RNA transcripts. Researchers ran a first-round RT-PCR on the TCR CDR3 using the HTBI primer set. TCRdb itself ran the multiplex PCR reads through MiXCR, one entry per CDR3 protein. Of 350,000 to 450,000 distinct CDR3 sequences listed, 11% to 15% are singletons.

The chain uses TRBV20-1 and TRBJ1-6; D is ambiguous. This sequence was found in a man over 45 with Graves' ophthalmopathy. What was sequenced was blood. The CDR3 region is CSARETDNSPLHF. For the CDR3, the DNA is TGCAGTGCTAGAGAGACCGATAATTCACCCCTCCACTTT.